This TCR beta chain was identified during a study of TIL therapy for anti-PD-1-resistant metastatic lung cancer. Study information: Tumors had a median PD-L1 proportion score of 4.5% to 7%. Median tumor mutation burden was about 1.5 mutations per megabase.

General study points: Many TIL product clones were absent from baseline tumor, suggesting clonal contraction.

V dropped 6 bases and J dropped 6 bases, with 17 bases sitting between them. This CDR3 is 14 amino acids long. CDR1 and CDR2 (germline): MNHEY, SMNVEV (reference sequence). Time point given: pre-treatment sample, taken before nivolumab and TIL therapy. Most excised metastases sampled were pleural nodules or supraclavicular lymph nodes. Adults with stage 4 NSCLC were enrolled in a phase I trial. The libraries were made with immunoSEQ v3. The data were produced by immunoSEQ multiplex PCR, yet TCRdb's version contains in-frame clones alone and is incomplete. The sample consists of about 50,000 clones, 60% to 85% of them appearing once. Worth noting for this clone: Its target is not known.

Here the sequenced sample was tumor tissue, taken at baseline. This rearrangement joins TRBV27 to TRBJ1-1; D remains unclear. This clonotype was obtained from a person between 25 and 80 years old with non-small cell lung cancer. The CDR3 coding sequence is TGTGCCAGCAGAATAACGGGGTTTACCCCTGAAGCTTTCTTT. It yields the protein CASRITGFTPEAFF.